One sample yielded the 27 T cell receptor beta chains listed below, sequenced in a study of cytomegalovirus exposure and HLA in healthy donors. 13 Jbeta primers and 60 Vbeta primers were used for the PCR. TCRdb's table, derived via immunoSEQ multiplex PCR, lists solely in-frame clones and lacks some. Among about 55,000 clones listed, more than 65% were seen once. Sequenced input: PBMCs. These receptors came from a man aged 35 to 55 in good health and CMV-seropositive.

The genes are TRBV9 and TRBJ1-2; D possibly corresponds to TRBD1 (6 bases). Looked up from germline, CDR1 is SGDLS and CDR2 is YYNGEE. The length of the CDR3 is 14 residues. V was clipped by 6 bases and J by 5 bases, with 17 bases between them. The CDR3 is CASTRTEGLYGYTF. CDR3 DNA: TGTGCCAGCACTAGGACAGAGGGGCTTTATGGCTACACCTTC.

This clone was recorded once. This chain uses TRBV5-4 with TRBJ1-2, with a weak D call TRBD1 (6 bases). Germline V gives CDR1 SGHNT, CDR2 YYREEE (reference sequence). This CDR3 has 15 amino acids. The V and J ends lost 5 bases and 4 bases respectively, with 18 bases between them. The CDR3, as DNA: TGTGCCAGCAGAGACAGGAACGAGGGCGGCTATGGCTACACCTTC. As protein: CASRDRNEGGYGYTF.

The CDR3 loop reads CASSQDPRANTEAFF. The CDR3 region has the DNA TGTGCCAGCAGCCAAGATCCGCGGGCGAACACTGAAGCTTTCTTT. The chain has TRBV4-2 and TRBJ1-1; D call uncertain. This CDR3 region has 15 residues. CDR1 and CDR2 from the germline V gene are LGHNA and YNFKEQ. V dropped 0 bases and J dropped 1 base, with 9 bases sitting between them.

The rearrangement joins TRBV29-1 to TRBJ1-1; D gene ambiguous. The CDR3 is made up of 10 amino acids. Trimming shortened V by 4 bases and J by 5 bases, and 5 bases separated the two germline ends. Germline V gives CDR1 SQVTM, CDR2 ANQGSEA. Here the CDR3 DNA reads TGCAGCGTTGGAGGTACTGAAGCTTTCTTT. Residues: CSVGGTEAFF.

This rearrangement joins TRBV6-5 to TRBJ2-5, with no clear D. The CDR3 extends over 14 amino acids. Between the trimmed V and J ends, which lost 0 bases and 2 bases, there was a span of 7 bases. From germline, CDR1 is MNHEY and CDR2 SVGAGI. CDR3 sequence: CASSYSRRQETQYF. CDR3 nucleotides: TGTGCCAGCAGTTACTCGAGGCGACAAGAGACCCAGTACTTC.

This clone was counted between two and nine times. The chain links TRBV28 to TRBJ2-1; 9 bases match TRBD1. The CDR3 contains 16 residues. J lost 3 bases, V lost 5 bases, and 8 bases had no gene match. Germline-derived CDR1 and CDR2 are MDHEN and SYDVKM. The CDR3 DNA reads as TGTGCCAGCAGTGGGGGCCGGGACAGGGACTACAATGAGCAGTTCTTC. Residues: CASSGGRDRDYNEQFF.

V and J are TRBV9 and TRBJ2-7, with 8 bases matching TRBD1. CDR1 and CDR2 from the germline V gene are SGDLS and YYNGEE. This CDR3 spans 13 amino acids. The V gene end was trimmed by 4 bases and the J gene end by 2 bases; junction bases not matched to a gene: 2. CDR3 sequence: CASSRDRPYEQYF. The DNA of the CDR3 is TGTGCCAGCAGCCGGGACAGGCCCTACGAGCAGTACTTC.

This rearrangement joins TRBV10-3 to TRBJ2-3; 10 bases line up with TRBD2. This CDR3 is built from 16 residues. Germline trimming cut 4 bases from V and 5 bases from J; bases unmatched to any gene: 9. In germline, CDR1 is ENHRY, CDR2 SYGVKD. CDR3: CAISAFERGGKDTQYF. The CDR3 nucleotides read TGTGCCATCAGTGCCTTTGAGCGGGGGGGCAAAGATACGCAGTATTTT.

This clone ranks as medium-sized. V is TRBV12-2 and J is TRBJ2-7; the listed D gene, TRBD1, was not tested against the DNA. TRBV12-2 is marked as a pseudogene. This CDR3 has 15 residues. Here the CDR3 reads CASRAHRGRVYEQYF. In nucleotides, the CDR3 is TGTGCAAGTCGCGCTCACAGGGGAAGAGTCTACGAGCAGTACTTC.

The chain is built from TRBV27 and TRBJ1-2; D is unclear. This CDR3 contains 13 residues. V lost 8 bases to trimming and J lost 7 bases, with 17 bases between them. CDR1 MNHEY and CDR2 SMNVEV come from the germline V gene (reference sequence). CDR3 region: CASLISYSGGYTF. The CDR3 DNA is TGTGCCAGCTTGATATCTTACTCCGGTGGCTACACCTTC.

The chain joins TRBV29-1 to TRBJ1-4; weak D call: TRBD1 (5 bases). This CDR3 is 14 amino acids long. The V gene's germline CDR1 is SQVTM and CDR2 ANQGSEA. Trimming shortened V by 7 bases and J by 4 bases, and 16 bases separated the two germline ends. This chain's CDR3 is CSAQGASNNEKLFF. DNA of the CDR3: TGCAGCGCCCAAGGGGCCTCGAATAATGAAAAACTGTTTTTT.

This clone showed up just a few times. V and J are TRBV5-4 and TRBJ1-6; no clear D. The CDR3 runs 15 residues. Per the germline V gene, CDR1 is SGHNT and CDR2 is YYREEE (reference sequence). V was pared by 0 bases and J by 9 bases, with 13 bases between. In DNA form, the CDR3 reads TGTGCCAGCAGCTTGGATGACAAGACCATTTCACCCCTCCACTTT. This encodes CASSLDDKTISPLHF.

The gene calls are TRBV9 and TRBJ2-7; TRBD1 aligns across 8 bases. Trimming took 3 bases from V and 6 from J; bases not matched to a gene: 17. Germline V CDR1 and CDR2: SGDLS, YYNGEE. This CDR3 has 17 amino acids. Written as DNA, the CDR3 is TGTGCCAGCAGCGATTCTTGGGGACAGGCCCTTCATGGCGAGCAGTACTTC. Translation: CASSDSWGQALHGEQYF.

The rearrangement links TRBV30 to TRBJ1-6; the D is unclear. This CDR3 comprises 16 residues. The V and J ends lost 2 bases and 5 bases respectively, with 16 bases between them. Per the germline V gene, CDR1 is GTSNPN and CDR2 is SVGIG (reference sequence). The CDR3 protein is CAWSWGGYGDNSPLHF. In DNA form, the CDR3 reads TGTGCCTGGAGTTGGGGAGGATACGGTGATAATTCACCCCTCCACTTT.

V gene TRBV6-6 combines with J gene TRBJ1-5; TRBD1 aligns across 7 bases. J lost 6 bases, V lost 2 bases, and 4 bases had no gene match. This CDR3 spans 14 amino acids. Germline CDR1 and CDR2: MNHNY and SVGAGI (reference sequence). The CDR3 DNA sequence: TGTGCCAGCAGTTACGAGGGGGCAGGTCAGCCCCAGCATTTT. It translates to CASSYEGAGQPQHF.

Here the CDR3 reads CASSLNSNEQFF. CDR3 sequence (DNA): TGCGCCAGCAGCTTGAATAGCAATGAGCAGTTCTTC. The rearrangement joins TRBV5-1 to TRBJ2-1; D is uncertain. The CDR3 has 12 residues. V was pared by 1 base and J by 6 bases, with 5 bases between. Germline CDR1 SGHRS, CDR2 YFSETQ.

The chain combines TRBV30 with TRBJ2-4; TRBD2 matches at 10 bases. Germline V gene sequence: CDR1 GTSNPN, CDR2 SVGIG (reference sequence). The ends lost 4 bases at V and 9 bases at J; junction bases unmatched: 0. The CDR3 totals 11 residues. The CDR3 nucleotides read TGTGCCTGGACTAGCGGGGGCATTCAGTACTTC. Protein sequence: CAWTSGGIQYF.

V and J are TRBV6-1 and TRBJ1-2; D is perhaps TRBD1 (6 bases). The germline V gene has CDR1 MNHNS and CDR2 SASEGT. The CDR3 sequence is 15 residues long. V was pared by 10 bases and J by 6 bases, with 24 bases between. The CDR3 DNA reads TGTGCCAAGTCATTCAGCGTGGGGTCAGGGGATGGCTACACCTTC. This translates into CAKSFSVGSGDGYTF.

The chain is built from TRBV5-1 and TRBJ2-1; 9 bases are a match to TRBD2. The CDR3 extends over 15 amino acids. V shed 0 bases, J shed 6 bases, and the junction held 4 bases outside the gene matches. CDR1 SGHRS and CDR2 YFSETQ come from the germline V gene. DNA for the CDR3: TGCGCCAGCAGCTTGGCCGCGGGGGGGGCCAATGAGCAGTTCTTC. It translates to CASSLAAGGANEQFF.

The chain links TRBV29-1 to TRBJ1-1; 8 bases map to TRBD1. This CDR3 is built from 12 residues. The J segment lost 3 bases and the V segment lost 8 bases, leaving 5 bases of the junction unmatched. Germline V gives CDR1 SQVTM, CDR2 ANQGSEA. The CDR3 reads CSSGGGDTEAFF. CDR3 nucleotide sequence: TGCAGCTCAGGGGGCGGGGACACTGAAGCTTTCTTT.

This chain connects TRBV29-1 to TRBJ2-7; TRBD1 is a possible D gene (6 bases). This CDR3 comprises 12 residues. The germline gives CDR1 SQVTM, CDR2 ANQGSEA. V shed 6 bases and J shed 7 bases, with 16 bases lying between them. The CDR3 coding sequence is TGCAGCGTACGACCCAGGGGCGGGGAGCAGTACTTC. Translated: CSVRPRGGEQYF.

This CDR3 reads CASSLTEGQGSPLHF. The CDR3 DNA is TGTGCCAGCAGCTTAACGGAGGGACAGGGTTCACCCCTCCACTTT. The V gene is TRBV7-3, the J gene TRBJ1-6, with 9 bases identical to TRBD1. This CDR3 spans 15 amino acids. Germline CDR1 reads SGHTA; CDR2 reads FQGTGA. The V gene end was trimmed by 0 bases and the J gene end by 9 bases; junction bases not matched to a gene: 3.

The CDR3 sequence is CAWSLNGNQPQHF. The CDR3 coding sequence is TGTGCCTGGAGTTTAAATGGCAATCAGCCCCAGCATTTT. J is TRBJ1-5 and V is TRBV30; D gene unclear. The germline CDR1 and CDR2 sequences are GTSNPN and SVGIG (reference sequence). Between the trimmed V and J ends, which lost 2 bases and 2 bases, there was a span of 7 bases. The CDR3 sequence is 13 residues long.

This clone has a handful of counts. V is TRBV6-6 and J is TRBJ1-1; TRBD1 aligns across 7 bases. V lost 0 bases, J lost 8 bases, and 3 bases stayed unmatched. The CDR3 has 13 amino acids. CDR1 and CDR2 from the germline V gene are MNHNY and SVGAGI (reference sequence). CDR3 region: CASSYSVRGEAFF. The CDR3 region has the DNA TGTGCCAGCAGTTACTCGGTCAGGGGGGAAGCTTTCTTT.

The J gene is TRBJ2-1, the V gene TRBV6-5, with D possibly TRBD2 on 7 matching bases. The germline V and J ends were trimmed by 8 bases and 5 bases, with 13 bases remaining between them. The V gene's germline CDR1 is MNHEY and CDR2 SVGAGI. This CDR3 contains 13 residues. This CDR3 reads CASLGGADNEQFF. DNA for the CDR3: TGTGCCAGCCTTGGGGGGGCCGACAATGAGCAGTTCTTC.

The chain has TRBV4-2 and TRBJ2-3, with TRBD2 matching over 8 bases. The CDR3 totals 17 residues. With 2 bases clipped from V and 2 bases from J, the junction kept 9 bases outside the gene matches. CDR1 is LGHNA and CDR2 is YNFKEQ in the germline V gene. As DNA, the CDR3 is TGTGCCAGCAGCCAACCCGATTACGGGGGGGTCACAGATACGCAGTATTTT. This sequence encodes CASSQPDYGGVTDTQYF.

The chain couples TRBV5-4 to TRBJ1-1, with TRBD1 matching over 8 bases. The length of the CDR3 is 14 residues. Trimming took 4 bases from V and 5 from J; bases not matched to a gene: 7. In germline, CDR1 is SGHNT, CDR2 YYREEE (reference sequence). The CDR3 region is CASSPDRVVTEAFF. Written as DNA, the CDR3 is TGTGCCAGCAGCCCGGACAGGGTAGTTACTGAAGCTTTCTTT.